This TCR beta chain is from a study of radiotherapy plus CTLA-4 blockade in lung cancer. Study-wide context: Patients showed objective responses in about 20% of cases, and disease control was achieved by about 30%.

Libraries were prepared by immunoSEQ multiplex PCR; TCRdb keeps only in-frame clonotypes and omits some of them. The data contain approximately 40,000 clones, approximately 86% of them singletons. The CDR3 runs to 15 residues. Per germline, CDR1 MDHEN and CDR2 SYDVKM. V was shortened by 3 bases and J by 3 bases, with 11 bases between the two germline ends. The receptor comes from a human donor with non-small cell lung cancer whose response to radiotherapy plus ipilimumab could not be evaluated. The specimen was peripheral blood, collected from a patient treated with radiotherapy plus ipilimumab. The genes are TRBV28 and TRBJ2-2; D is undetermined. The CDR3 region is CASSFYRDDTGELFF. The CDR3 DNA sequence: TGTGCCAGCAGTTTCTACAGAGACGACACCGGGGAGCTGTTTTTT. Complete variable domain (other parts from reference TRBV28 and TRBJ2-2): DVKVTQSSRYLVKRTGEKVFLECVQDMDHENMFWYRQDPGLGLRLIYFSYDVKMKEKGDIPEGYSVSREKKERFSLILESASTNQTSMYLCASSFYRDDTGELFFGEGSRLTVL.